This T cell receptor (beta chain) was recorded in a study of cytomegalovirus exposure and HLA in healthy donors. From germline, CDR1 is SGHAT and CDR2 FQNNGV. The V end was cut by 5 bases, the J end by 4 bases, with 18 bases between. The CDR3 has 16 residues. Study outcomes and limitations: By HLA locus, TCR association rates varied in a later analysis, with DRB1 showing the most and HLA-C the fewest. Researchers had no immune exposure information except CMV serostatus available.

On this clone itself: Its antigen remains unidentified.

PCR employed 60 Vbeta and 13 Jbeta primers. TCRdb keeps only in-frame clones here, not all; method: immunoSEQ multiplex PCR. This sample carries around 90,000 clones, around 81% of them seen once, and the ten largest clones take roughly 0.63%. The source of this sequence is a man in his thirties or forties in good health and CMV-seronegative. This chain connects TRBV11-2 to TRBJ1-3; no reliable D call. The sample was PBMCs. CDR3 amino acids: CASSISAAGNGNTIYF. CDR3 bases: TGTGCCAGCAGCATTAGTGCAGCGGGAAACGGAAACACCATATATTTT.